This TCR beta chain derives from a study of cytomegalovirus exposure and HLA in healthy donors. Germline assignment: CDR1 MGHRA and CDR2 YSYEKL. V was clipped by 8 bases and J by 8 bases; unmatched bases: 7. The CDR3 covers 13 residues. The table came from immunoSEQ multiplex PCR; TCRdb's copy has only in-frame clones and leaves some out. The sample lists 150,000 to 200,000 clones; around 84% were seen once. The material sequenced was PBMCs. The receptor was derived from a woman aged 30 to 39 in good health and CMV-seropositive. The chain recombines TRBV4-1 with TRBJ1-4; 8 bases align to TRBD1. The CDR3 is CASHTGGREKLFF. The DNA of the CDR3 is TGCGCCAGCCACACAGGGGGACGAGAAAAACTGTTTTTT.